Reported below is one T cell receptor (beta chain). TCRdb keeps only in-frame clones here, not all; method: immunoSEQ multiplex PCR. The table shows fewer than 60,000 clones, with approximately 90% occurring only once. CDR1 and CDR2 from the germline V gene are SGHVS and FNYEAQ. There are 16 residues in the CDR3. The germline V and J ends were trimmed by 5 bases and 2 bases, with 18 bases remaining between them. The data were taken from a study of T cell changes during pregnancy in multiple sclerosis. This chain uses TRBV7-6 with TRBJ1-2, with D tentatively TRBD1 (5 bases). This material consisted of CD8+ T cells from peripheral blood mononuclear cells, taken after pregnancy. This TCR was sampled from a female donor with multiple sclerosis, enrolled in a pregnancy study. The CDR3 is CASSPTTSYRNYGYTF. The DNA of the CDR3 is TGTGCCAGCAGCCCAACCACCTCGTACAGGAACTATGGCTACACCTTC.